The 13 T cell receptor beta chains below were found in one sample sequenced in a study of shared clonotypes between healthy human individuals. Some clones are missing from TCRdb's copy, which holds only in-frame ones; the method was immunoSEQ multiplex PCR. The table records roughly 2,300,000 clones, 80% to 95% of them present only once. The sample was naive CD4+ T cells from PBMCs. The subset here: CD45RA+ positively selected. The receptor set was obtained from a man younger than 35 in good health. Some clones in this sample may be carry-over from other donors' samples.

The CDR3 DNA reads as TGTGCCAGCAGAGACTACTCTGGAAACACCATATATTTT. Protein product: CASRDYSGNTIYF. This sequence joins TRBV6-5 and TRBJ1-3; no clear D gene. The CDR3 length is 13 residues. Trimming cost V 6 bases and J 0 bases, with 6 bases left between them. Germline loops: CDR1 MNHEY, CDR2 SVGAGI.

The CDR3 DNA reads TGTGCCAGCAGCCCCGACGGCTACAATCAGCCCCAGCATTTT. As protein: CASSPDGYNQPQHF. The rearrangement uses TRBV11-1 and TRBJ1-5, with D hard to call. The CDR3 loop spans 14 amino acids. V was shortened by 5 bases and J by 3 bases, with 11 bases between the two germline ends. Germline CDR1 SGHAT, CDR2 FQDESV (reference sequence).

V usage is TRBV28 and J usage is TRBJ1-5; possibly TRBD1 for D (6 bases). Trimming took off 6 bases at V and 6 bases at J, with 15 bases between the two ends. Germline values: CDR1 MDHEN, CDR2 SYDVKM. The CDR3 loop spans 14 amino acids. CDR3 sequence: CASRNQGMTQPQHF. DNA of the CDR3: TGTGCCAGCAGGAACCAGGGGATGACTCAGCCCCAGCATTTT.

The chain joins TRBV5-1 to TRBJ2-3, with 8 nucleotides matching TRBD1. Per germline, CDR1 SGHRS and CDR2 YFSETQ. V trimming: 3 bases; J trimming: 5 bases; junction bases outside the gene matches: 5. The length of the CDR3 is 14 residues. CDR3 in amino acids: CASSSRTGKDTQYF. CDR3 bases: TGCGCCAGCAGCTCACGGACAGGGAAAGATACGCAGTATTTT. Full variable domain (rest looked up from reference TRBV5-1 and TRBJ2-3): KAGVTQTPRYLIKTRGQQVTLSCSPISGHRSVSWYQQTPGQGLQFLFEYFSETQRNKGNFPGRFSGRQFSNSRSEMNVSTLELGDSALYLCASSSRTGKDTQYFGPGTRLTVL.

This clone was detected once. The chain is built from TRBV30 and TRBJ1-2; no definite D call. V was cut by 0 bases and J by 3 bases, with 23 bases left in between. The CDR3 spans 18 residues. The germline CDR1 and CDR2 sequences are GTSNPN and SVGIG (reference sequence). As DNA, the CDR3 is TGTGCCTGGAGTGTTTTATTATCCAGTACCGGTAATTACTATGGCTACACCTTC. Translating it yields CAWSVLLSSTGNYYGYTF.

The rearrangement uses TRBV7-9 and TRBJ2-7; 16 nucleotides line up with TRBD2. Germline V gives CDR1 SEHNR, CDR2 FQNEAQ (reference sequence). V shed 5 bases, J shed 3 bases, and the junction held 7 bases outside the gene matches. This CDR3 contains 17 residues. CDR3 DNA: TGTGCCAGCAGCCCCGGGACTAGCGGGAGGGACGACTACGAGCAGTACTTC. This translates into CASSPGTSGRDDYEQYF.

This clone was counted between two and nine times. This chain links TRBV27 with TRBJ1-4, with D possibly TRBD1 on 5 matching bases. The CDR3 loop spans 13 amino acids. Germline CDR1 and CDR2: MNHEY and SMNVEV (reference sequence). Trimming pared 8 bases from V and 6 bases from J, leaving 13 bases between. DNA for the CDR3: TGTGCCAGCCGGCGGGGGAATGATGAAAAACTGTTTTTT. It yields the protein CASRRGNDEKLFF.

The V gene is TRBV2, the J gene TRBJ2-2; 9 positions match TRBD2. From germline, CDR1 is SNHLY and CDR2 FYNNEI. V trimming: 6 bases; J trimming: 6 bases; junction bases outside the gene matches: 17. The CDR3 covers 18 residues. The CDR3 is CASSEEYPGLALPGELFF. CDR3 nucleotides: TGTGCCAGCAGCGAGGAATATCCGGGACTAGCTTTACCCGGGGAGCTGTTTTTT.

CDR3 region: CATSSGGAAPHYGYTF. In DNA form, the CDR3 reads TGTGCCACCAGCTCTGGGGGGGCCGCGCCCCACTATGGCTACACCTTC. This chain joins TRBV15 and TRBJ1-2, with a possible D match to TRBD1 (6 bases). This CDR3 is 16 amino acids long. Germline-derived CDR1 and CDR2 are LNHNV and YYDKDF (reference sequence). Deletions cut 5 bases from V and 3 bases from J, with 19 bases between.

The rearrangement links TRBV7-8 to TRBJ2-5; D gene ambiguous. The closer fit of TRBJ2-7 to the DNA end suggests the J call may be wrong. The CDR3 has 14 amino acids. The germline gives CDR1 SGHVS, CDR2 FQNEAQ. CDR3 residues: CASSTRLIAYEQYF. The CDR3 nucleotides read TGTGCCAGCAGTACTCGCCTTATTGCTTACGAGCAGTACTTC.

V gene TRBV28 combines with J gene TRBJ1-1, with a weak D call TRBD1 (5 bases). This CDR3 contains 13 residues. Deletions cut 6 bases from V and 4 bases from J, with 12 bases between. The germline gives CDR1 MDHEN, CDR2 SYDVKM. The DNA for the CDR3 is TGTGCCAGCAGGGGAAGCAGGGTCACTGAAGCTTTCTTT. The encoded protein is CASRGSRVTEAFF. Looking up the rest from reference TRBV28 and TRBJ1-1 gives the full variable domain: DVKVTQSSRYLVKRTGEKVFLECVQDMDHENMFWYRQDPGLGLRLIYFSYDVKMKEKGDIPEGYSVSREKKERFSLILESASTNQTSMYLCASRGSRVTEAFFGQGTRLTVV.

There are a few counts of this clone. This chain uses TRBV28 with TRBJ1-2; D unclear. V was clipped by 5 bases and J by 6 bases, with 10 bases between them. Per germline, CDR1 MDHEN and CDR2 SYDVKM. CDR3 size: 12 residues. In DNA, the CDR3 is TGTGCCAGCAGTGGACCAGCCGATGGCTACACCTTC. It yields the protein CASSGPADGYTF.

The chain couples TRBV10-1 to TRBJ2-3; 11 bases align to TRBD2. J was trimmed by 10 bases and V by 4 bases; bases with no gene match: 7. The CDR3 runs to 14 residues. Per the germline V gene, CDR1 is WNHNN and CDR2 is SYGVQD (reference sequence). In DNA form, the CDR3 reads TGCGCCAGCAGTGGAACTAGCGGGGGATTTTCGCAGTATTTT. The encoded protein is CASSGTSGGFSQYF.